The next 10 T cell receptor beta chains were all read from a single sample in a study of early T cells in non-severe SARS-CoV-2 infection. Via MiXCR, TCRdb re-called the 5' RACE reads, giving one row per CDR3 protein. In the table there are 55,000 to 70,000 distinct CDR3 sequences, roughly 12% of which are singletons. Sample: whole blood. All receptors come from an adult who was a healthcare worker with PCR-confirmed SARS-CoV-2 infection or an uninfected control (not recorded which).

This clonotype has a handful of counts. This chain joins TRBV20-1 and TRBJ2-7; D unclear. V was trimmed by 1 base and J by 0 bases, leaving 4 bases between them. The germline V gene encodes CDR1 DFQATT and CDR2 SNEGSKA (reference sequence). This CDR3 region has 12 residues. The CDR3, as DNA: TGCAGTGCTAGAGTTTCCTCCTACGAGCAGTACTTC. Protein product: CSARVSSYEQYF.

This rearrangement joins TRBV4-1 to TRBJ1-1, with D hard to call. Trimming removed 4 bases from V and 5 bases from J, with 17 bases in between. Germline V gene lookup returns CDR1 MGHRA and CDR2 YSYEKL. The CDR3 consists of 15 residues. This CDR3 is CASSPLKGRETEAFF. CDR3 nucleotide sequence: TGCGCCAGCAGCCCTCTGAAAGGTCGGGAAACTGAAGCTTTCTTT.

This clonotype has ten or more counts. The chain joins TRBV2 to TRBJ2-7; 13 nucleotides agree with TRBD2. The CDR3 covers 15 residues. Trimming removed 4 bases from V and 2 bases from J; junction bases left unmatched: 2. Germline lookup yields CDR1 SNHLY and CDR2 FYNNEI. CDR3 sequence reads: CASSGLAGGTYEQYF. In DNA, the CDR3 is TGTGCCAGCAGTGGACTAGCGGGGGGTACCTACGAGCAGTACTTC.

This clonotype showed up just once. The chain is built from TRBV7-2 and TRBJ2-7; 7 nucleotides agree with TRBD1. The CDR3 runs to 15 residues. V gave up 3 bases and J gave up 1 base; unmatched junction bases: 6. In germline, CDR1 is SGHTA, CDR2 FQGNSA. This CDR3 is CASSFSGTVSYEQYF. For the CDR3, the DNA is TGTGCCAGCAGCTTCTCCGGGACAGTGTCCTACGAGCAGTACTTC.

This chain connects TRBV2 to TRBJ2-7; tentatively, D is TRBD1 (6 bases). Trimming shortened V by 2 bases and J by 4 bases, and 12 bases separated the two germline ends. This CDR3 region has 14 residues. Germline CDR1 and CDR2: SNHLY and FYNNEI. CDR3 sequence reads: CASSEWGRGYEQYF. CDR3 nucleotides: TGTGCCAGCAGTGAATGGGGCAGGGGTTACGAGCAGTACTTC.

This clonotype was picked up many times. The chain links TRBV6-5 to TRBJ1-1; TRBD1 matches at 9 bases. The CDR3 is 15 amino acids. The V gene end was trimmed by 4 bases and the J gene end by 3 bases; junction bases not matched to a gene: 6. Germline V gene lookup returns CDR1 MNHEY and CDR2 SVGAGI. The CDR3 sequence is CASSSRRQGDTEAFF. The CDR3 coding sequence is TGTGCCAGCAGTTCCCGCAGACAGGGGGACACTGAAGCTTTCTTT.

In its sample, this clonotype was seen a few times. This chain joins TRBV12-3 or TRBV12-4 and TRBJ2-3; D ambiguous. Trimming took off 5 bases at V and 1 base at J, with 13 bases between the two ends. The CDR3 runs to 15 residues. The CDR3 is CASSRLIVGTDTQYF. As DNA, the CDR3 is TGTGCCAGCAGTAGACTTATAGTGGGCACAGATACGCAGTATTTT.

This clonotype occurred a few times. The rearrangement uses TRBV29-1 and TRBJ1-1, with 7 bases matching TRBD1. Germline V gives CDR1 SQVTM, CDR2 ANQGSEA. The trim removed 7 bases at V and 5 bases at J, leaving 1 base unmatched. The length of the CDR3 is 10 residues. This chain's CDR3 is CSAQGTEAFF. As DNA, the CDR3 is TGCAGCGCACAGGGGACTGAAGCTTTCTTT. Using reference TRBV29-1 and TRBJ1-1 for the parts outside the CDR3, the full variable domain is SAVISQKPSRDICQRGTSLTIQCQVDSQVTMMFWYRQQPGQSLTLIATANQGSEATYESGFVIDKFPISRPNLTFSTLTVSNMSPEDSSIYLCSAQGTEAFFGQGTRLTVV.

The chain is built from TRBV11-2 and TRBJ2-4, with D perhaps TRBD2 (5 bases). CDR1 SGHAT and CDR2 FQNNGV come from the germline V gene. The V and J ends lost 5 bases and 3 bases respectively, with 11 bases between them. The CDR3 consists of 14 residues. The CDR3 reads CASSRIRGKNIQYF. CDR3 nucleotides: TGTGCCAGCAGCAGGATCCGGGGCAAAAACATTCAGTACTTC.

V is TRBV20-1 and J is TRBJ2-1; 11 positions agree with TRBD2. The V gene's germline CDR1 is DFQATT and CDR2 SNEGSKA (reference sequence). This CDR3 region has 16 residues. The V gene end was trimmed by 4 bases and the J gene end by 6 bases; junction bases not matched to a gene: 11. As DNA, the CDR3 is TGCAGTGCTAAGGTGGCGTCTAGCGGGGGGACCAATGAGCAGTTCTTC. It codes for CSAKVASSGGTNEQFF.